These T cell receptor beta chains were read from a single sample in a study of OX40 agonist ivuxolimab in advanced cancers. TCRdb's table, derived via immunoSEQ multiplex PCR, lists solely in-frame clones and lacks some. The table shows 20,000 to 25,000 clones, with roughly 84% occurring only once. The sequences come from CD4+ or CD8+ T cells sorted from blood, collected in a trial of the OX40 agonist ivuxolimab. The receptors shown here come from an adult with an advanced solid tumor such as melanoma, head and neck, liver or kidney cancer. CDR3s include the opening cysteine and the closing phenylalanine or tryptophan. The order of the fields is CDR3 length, clone size, J gene, V gene, D gene, CDR3 DNA, CDR3 protein. The D gene is left open where the match is weak. A row's size may be missing; if present it is once, few, many or a size class.

>15|once|TRBJ2-1|TRBV9|TRBD2
TGTGCCAGCAGCTCTAGCGGGAGCTCCTACAATGAGCAGTTCTTC
CASSSSGSSYNEQFF
>16|-|TRBJ2-2|TRBV7-9|-
TGTGCCAGCAGCTTATTCGGACAGCCTGACACCGGGGAGCTGTTTTTT
CASSLFGQPDTGELFF
>21|-|TRBJ2-3|TRBV30|TRBD2
TGTGCCTGGAGTGTACGCGAGACTAGCGGGAGTTTTCTCATTAGCACAGATACGCAGTATTTT
CAWSVRETSGSFLISTDTQYF
>16|-|TRBJ2-1|TRBV5-1|-
TGCGCCAGCAGCTTTAGGGGCACTAGCTCCTACAATGAGCAGTTCTTC
CASSFRGTSSYNEQFF
>14|-|TRBJ2-7|TRBV5-8|TRBD1
TGTGCCTCAGACCCACAGGGGCCAACCTACGAGCAGTACTTC
CASDPQGPTYEQYF
>14|few|TRBJ2-7|TRBV7-9|TRBD1
TGTGCCAGCAGCACCCCGGGACAGGGGAACGAGCAGTACTTC
CASSTPGQGNEQYF
>15|-|TRBJ1-5|TRBV28|TRBD1
TGTGCCAGCAGTTTGGTAGGGACAGGATGGCAGCCCCAGCATTTT
CASSLVGTGWQPQHF
>14|-|TRBJ1-1|TRBV9|-
TGTGCCAGCAGCGCCTACCCAGGGGACACTGAAGCTTTCTTT
CASSAYPGDTEAFF
>16|-|TRBJ1-4|TRBV11-2|-
TGTGCCAGCAGCTTAGTTGGGGGGCCGGCTAATGAAAAACTGTTTTTT
CASSLVGGPANEKLFF
>21|-|TRBJ2-7|TRBV28|TRBD2
TGTGCCAGCAGTTTCTCTGCCGCCGGGACTAGCGGGAGATTAAGCTCCTACGAGCAGTACTTC
CASSFSAAGTSGRLSSYEQYF
>13|few|TRBJ1-2|TRBV6-5|-
TGTGCCAGCAGCGCCCATCCTAACTATGGCTACACCTTC
CASSAHPNYGYTF
>13|-|TRBJ1-3|TRBV6-4|-
TGTGCCAGCAGTGACCTCCCTGGAAACACCATATATTTT
CASSDLPGNTIYF
>15|many|TRBJ2-5|TRBV19|TRBD2
TGTGCCAGTGACCGACTAGCGCCCTCTCAAGAGACCCAGTACTTC
CASDRLAPSQETQYF
>19|-|TRBJ1-1|TRBV9|TRBD1
TGTGCCAGCAGCTCCCGGACAGGGGGCGCAGGGGGTATGAACACTGAAGCTTTCTTT
CASSSRTGGAGGMNTEAFF
>15|-|TRBJ1-5|TRBV5-6|TRBD1
TGTGCCAGCAGCCCGGGACAGGGTCGGGAACAGCCCCAGCATTTT
CASSPGQGREQPQHF
>16|-|TRBJ2-1|TRBV18|TRBD1
TGTGCCAGCTCATCCGACCCGGGACAGGGGGCTAATGAGCAGTTCTTC
CASSSDPGQGANEQFF
>15|-|TRBJ1-2|TRBV13|-
TGTGCCAGCAGCTTTGGACAGCCCGGCGCCTATGGCTACACCTTC
CASSFGQPGAYGYTF
>14|-|TRBJ2-2|TRBV27|TRBD2
TGTGCCAGGGGGACTAGCGAGAACACCGGGGAGCTGTTTTTT
CARGTSENTGELFF
>18|once|TRBJ2-2|TRBV7-3|TRBD2
TGTGCCAGCAGCTCGAAACCCAAGACCGGGAGGGCCACCGGGGAGCTGTTTTTT
CASSSKPKTGRATGELFF
>15|-|TRBJ1-1|TRBV28|-
TGTGCCAGCAGTTCGGGACATCGGCGAAGCGCTGAAGCTTTCTTT
CASSSGHRRSAEAFF
>16|few|TRBJ1-4|TRBV6-1|-
TGTGCCAGCAGTGAAGCGGAGGGAGAGGGTAATGAAAAACTGTTTTTT
CASSEAEGEGNEKLFF
>13|-|TRBJ2-1|TRBV6-5|-
TGTGCCAGCAGTCACGATCTGGGTAGTGAGCAGTTCTTC
CASSHDLGSEQFF
>13|-|TRBJ1-2|TRBV10-3|-
TGTGCCATCAGTGAAGTCAGGGACTATGGCTACACCTTC
CAISEVRDYGYTF
>19|-|TRBJ1-1|TRBV28|TRBD1
TGTGCCAGCGAAAACCAACGCGCCGGGACAGGGGGAAGAAACACTGAAGCTTTCTTT
CASENQRAGTGGRNTEAFF
>15|-|TRBJ2-7|TRBV9|TRBD2
TGTGCCAGCAGCGCAAGACTAGCGGGAGTGGGAGAGCAGTACTTC
CASSARLAGVGEQYF
>14|-|TRBJ2-7|TRBV5-4|TRBD1
TGTGCCAGCAGCCTAGGACAGGGGATCTACGAGCAGTACTTC
CASSLGQGIYEQYF
>16|-|TRBJ2-7|TRBV4-1|-
TGCGCCAGCAGCCAAGCTGGGCTCTCGAGCTCCTACGAGCAGTACTTC
CASSQAGLSSSYEQYF
>18|-|TRBJ1-4|TRBV7-3|-
TGTGCCAGCAGCGACAATAGTTTCCACCTTTCAACTAATGAAAAACTGTTTTTT
CASSDNSFHLSTNEKLFF
>15|-|TRBJ2-2|TRBV6-4|TRBD2
TGTGCCAGCAGTGTGGTAGCGGGAGTAAGTGAGGAGCTGTTTTTT
CASSVVAGVSEELFF
>15|-|TRBJ2-2|TRBV2|-
TGTGCCAGCAGTTCCGAATTAGCAAACACCGGGGAGCTGTTTTTT
CASSSELANTGELFF
>15|-|TRBJ2-7|TRBV11-2|-
TGTGCCAGCAGACTCGCCGGGACACCCTCCTACGAGCAGTACTTC
CASRLAGTPSYEQYF
>11|-|TRBJ2-1|TRBV27|-
TGTGCCAGCAGTACTTCTTCTGAGCAGTTCTTC
CASSTSSEQFF
>13|-|TRBJ2-7|TRBV28|-
TGTGCCAGCAGCTATCACAGGGTGAACGAGCAGTACTTC
CASSYHRVNEQYF
>15|-|TRBJ2-7|TRBV27|-
TGTGCCAGCGGCTGGTCGGGGCGGGTCCCCTACGAGCAGTACTTC
CASGWSGRVPYEQYF
>14|-|TRBJ2-1|TRBV28|-
TGTGCCAGCAGTTTGACGCGGGTGTACAATGAGCAGTTCTTC
CASSLTRVYNEQFF
>14|-|TRBJ2-7|TRBV7-9|-
TGTGCCAGCAGCCCTGACAGGGACTGGTACGAGCAGTACTTC
CASSPDRDWYEQYF
>15|-|TRBJ2-1|TRBV6-5|TRBD2
TGTGCCAGCAGCCTAACTAGCGGTTCCTACAATGAGCAGTTCTTC
CASSLTSGSYNEQFF
>15|-|TRBJ2-1|TRBV2|-
TGTGCCAGCAGTGATGTAGGTAGCGAACACAATGAGCAGTTCTTC
CASSDVGSEHNEQFF
>16|once|TRBJ2-5|TRBV10-3|TRBD1
TGTGCCATCAGTGACCCGGGACAGGGGGCAAGAGAGACCCAGTACTTC
CAISDPGQGARETQYF
>14|-|TRBJ2-1|TRBV6-1|TRBD2
TGTGCCAGCAGTCGACTAGCGGAGCTCAATGAGCAGTTCTTC
CASSRLAELNEQFF
>15|-|TRBJ2-7|TRBV6-1|TRBD2
TGTGCCAGCAGTGAACGGGCGGGAGGGCCCTACGAGCAGTACTTC
CASSERAGGPYEQYF
>17|-|TRBJ2-1|TRBV11-3|TRBD2
TGTGCCAGCAGCTACGGGGAGGGTCTGGACTCCTACAATGAGCAGTTCTTC
CASSYGEGLDSYNEQFF
>15|-|TRBJ2-2|TRBV13|TRBD1
TGTGCCAGCAGCTTTCGGACAGGGGTTACCGGGGAGCTGTTTTTT
CASSFRTGVTGELFF
>16|-|TRBJ2-1|TRBV21-1|-
TGTGCCAGCAGAGATGATCGGGGCATCTCCTACAATGAGCAGTTCTTC
CASRDDRGISYNEQFF
>15|-|TRBJ2-3|TRBV6-1|TRBD2
TGTGCCAGCAGTGATCTAGCGGGAGGGCCGGATACGCAGTATTTT
CASSDLAGGPDTQYF
>16|-|TRBJ2-5|TRBV7-9|-
TGTGCCAGCAGCGTACGGGACGAACAGAGTCAAGAGACCCAGTACTTC
CASSVRDEQSQETQYF
>17|-|TRBJ2-7|TRBV11-2|TRBD2
TGTGCCAGCAGCCGGACTAGCGGGAGCACTTCCTCCTACGAGCAGTACTTC
CASSRTSGSTSSYEQYF
>12|medium-sized|TRBJ2-7|TRBV4-2|-
TGTGCCAGCAGCCAAGACTCCTACGAGCAGTACTTC
CASSQDSYEQYF
>14|-|TRBJ1-1|TRBV28|-
TGTGCCAGCAGTTTAGGGGGGTCGAACACTGAAGCTTTCTTT
CASSLGGSNTEAFF
>14|-|TRBJ2-1|TRBV7-2|-
TGTGCCAGCGGGCCGGCAAGCTCCTACAATGAGCAGTTCTTC
CASGPASSYNEQFF
>14|-|TRBJ1-1|TRBV6-1|-
TGTGCCAGCAAGAAGACGACAGAGTACACTGAAGCTTTCTTT
CASKKTTEYTEAFF
>15|-|TRBJ1-5|TRBV27|-
TGTGCCAGCAGTTTAGGGCCGAGCCCCAATCAGCCCCAGCATTTT
CASSLGPSPNQPQHF
>15|-|TRBJ2-5|TRBV6-5|-
TGTGCCAGTTCTTCACTTGGGGGAAGCATAGAGACCCAGTACTTC
CASSSLGGSIETQYF
>16|-|TRBJ2-7|TRBV7-9|-
TGTGCCAGCAGCCTCTCTACGGACACGAGCTCCTACGAGCAGTACTTC
CASSLSTDTSSYEQYF
>18|-|TRBJ2-5|TRBV7-2|-
TGTGCCAGCAGCTTAGTTGGGCAGGGGGGGCGTTTACAAGAGACCCAGTACTTC
CASSLVGQGGRLQETQYF
>16|-|TRBJ2-7|TRBV27|-
TGTGCCAGCAGTTTATCGATTCCCTTAGGGATCAGCGAGCAGTACTTC
CASSLSIPLGISEQYF
>14|-|TRBJ2-7|TRBV6-5|TRBD2
TGTGCCAGCAGTTCCGGACTAGTCCGCTACGAGCAGTACTTC
CASSSGLVRYEQYF
>14|-|TRBJ2-7|TRBV9|TRBD2
TGTGCCAGCAGCCTAGCGGGGTCCAGCTACGAGCAGTACTTC
CASSLAGSSYEQYF
>16|-|TRBJ2-3|TRBV7-9|TRBD2
TGTGCCAGCAGCTTAGCGCGGGCTAGCGGGGGCCCCCTCCAGTATTTT
CASSLARASGGPLQYF